This paragraph reports one T cell receptor beta chain. The antigen remains unidentified. The sample originates from a study of spatial heterogeneity in lung cancer. About the research overall: Follow-up PBMC specimens underwent sequencing when available; their median timing was approximately two years after resection. Overall study results and limits: Blood carried ubiquitous expanded tumor TCRs more at resection than follow-up.

The time point is: blood at routine non-recurrence follow-up after resection. No cell sorting; template was whole RNA from tumor, lung tissue or PBMC. MiXCR was run by TCRdb on the 5' RACE reads, yielding one entry per CDR3 protein. The table shows roughly 120,000 distinct CDR3 sequences, with about 12% occurring only once. The sequence came from a male donor with early-stage non-small cell lung cancer. Source: PBMCs, taken at follow-up.

CDR3 coding DNA: TGTGCCAGCAGCCAATGGGGCATGAGGACAGATACGCAGTATTTT. Translation gives CASSQWGMRTDTQYF. The J gene is TRBJ2-3, the V gene TRBV3-1, with D perhaps matching TRBD1 (5 bases). CDR3 length: 15 amino acids. From germline, CDR1 is LGHDT and CDR2 YNNKEL (reference sequence). Trimming stripped 2 bases from V and 3 bases from J, with 12 bases between.